Presented here are 11 T cell receptor beta chains from one specimen sequenced in a study of response to subunit inactivated influenza vaccine. TCRdb reanalysed the RT-PCR reads using MiXCR and keeps one entry per CDR3 protein. Of 300,000 to 350,000 distinct CDR3 sequences listed, roughly 20% are singletons. The sample in question was PBMCs from blood, obtained roughly 20 months after vaccination. The receptors come from a man aged 45 to 70 who received an inactivated influenza vaccine.

In this sample, this clonotype turned up a few times. The genes are TRBV6-1 and TRBJ2-7, with TRBD2 matching 7 bases. V lost 4 bases and J lost 3; bases outside the gene matches: 9. The V gene's germline CDR1 is MNHNS and CDR2 SASEGT. The CDR3 loop spans 15 amino acids. The CDR3 sequence: CASSAGLPIYYEQYF. The CDR3 DNA sequence: TGTGCCAGCAGTGCGGGACTACCGATCTACTACGAGCAGTACTTC.

The chain has TRBV7-2 and TRBJ2-7; D could derive from TRBD1 or TRBD2 (5 bases each). V lost 5 bases and J lost 5, with 22 bases in between. Germline CDR1 reads SGHTA; CDR2 reads FQGNSA. The CDR3 is 16 residues long. CDR3 DNA sequence: TGTGCCAGCAGCCCCAGTTCGGGGCAGGGTGGCCACGAGCAGTACTTC. Residues: CASSPSSGQGGHEQYF.

This sequence joins TRBV7-9 and TRBJ1-6; TRBD1 might be the D (6 bases). CDR3 length: 15 residues. The germline V and J ends were trimmed by 1 base and 7 bases, with 11 bases remaining between them. Looked up from germline, CDR1 is SEHNR and CDR2 is FQNEAQ (reference sequence). For the CDR3, the DNA is TGTGCCAGCAGCTTAGGGGGGCGTGTAAATTCACCCCTCCACTTT. It yields the protein CASSLGGRVNSPLHF.

The gene calls are TRBV23-1 and TRBJ2-7, with 9 bases lining up with TRBD1. TRBV23-1 is treated as an ORF (open reading frame) with a function not yet certain. The CDR3 extends over 19 amino acids. Trimming cost V 1 base and J 0 bases; bases outside gene matches: 13. Here the CDR3 reads CASSQFLTWTGESSYEQYF. The CDR3 region has the DNA TGCGCCAGCAGTCAATTCTTAACTTGGACAGGGGAATCCTCCTACGAGCAGTACTTC.

This clonotype was seen ten or more times. The rearrangement uses TRBV29-1 and TRBJ2-1; D not certain. Trimming shortened V by 3 bases and J by 8 bases, and 14 bases separated the two germline ends. There are 13 residues in the CDR3. Germline V gene sequence: CDR1 SQVTM, CDR2 ANQGSEA. The CDR3 DNA is TGCAGCGTTGAGGACCCACCCAACGATGAGCAGTTCTTC. Its translation is CSVEDPPNDEQFF.

This clonotype was seen a few times. J is TRBJ2-3 and V is TRBV12-3 or TRBV12-4; TRBD1 agrees at 7 bases. This CDR3 spans 13 amino acids. Unmatched junction bases numbered 2, after V lost 3 bases and J lost 5 bases. The CDR3 DNA reads TGTGCCAGCAGTTTGTACAGGGGAGATACGCAGTATTTT. As protein: CASSLYRGDTQYF.

This clonotype was recorded a few times. The genes are TRBV4-3 and TRBJ2-1, with TRBD2 matching 8 bases. Germline trimming cut 0 bases from V and 3 bases from J; bases unmatched to any gene: 7. This CDR3 is built from 17 residues. Germline V CDR1 and CDR2: LGHNA, YSLEER. This chain's CDR3 is CASSQDRLAGRYNEQFF. As DNA, the CDR3 is TGCGCCAGCAGCCAAGACCGATTAGCGGGGCGCTACAATGAGCAGTTCTTC.

This clonotype has a handful of counts. The genes are TRBV6-5 and TRBJ1-3, with D unclear. The germline gives CDR1 MNHEY, CDR2 SVGAGI. The CDR3 consists of 14 residues. V lost 2 bases and J lost 4, with 9 bases in between. CDR3 nucleotides: TGTGCCAGCAGTTACGAACTAGGCGGAAACACCATATATTTT. Translation: CASSYELGGNTIYF.

This sequence joins TRBV20-1 and TRBJ1-1; TRBD1 matches at 9 bases. This CDR3 has 16 amino acids. V shed 0 bases and J 1 base; nucleotides not matched to a gene: 6. CDR1 and CDR2 from the germline V gene are DFQATT and SNEGSKA (reference sequence). The CDR3 here is CSARDPGTGKNTEAFF. As DNA, the CDR3 is TGCAGTGCTAGAGATCCGGGGACAGGGAAGAACACTGAAGCTTTCTTT.

V gene TRBV6-2 or TRBV6-3 combines with J gene TRBJ2-1; the D gene is possibly TRBD1 (6 bases). Per germline, CDR1 MNHEY and CDR2 SVGEGT. There are 14 residues in the CDR3. Between the trimmed V and J ends, which lost 0 bases and 9 bases, there was a span of 12 bases. The CDR3 loop is CASSYSVQGAEQFF. DNA for the CDR3: TGTGCCAGCAGTTACTCGGTACAGGGTGCTGAGCAGTTCTTC.

The V gene is TRBV7-8, the J gene TRBJ1-1, with D perhaps TRBD1 (5 bases). The CDR3 totals 16 residues. Trimming pared 6 bases from V and 5 bases from J, leaving 22 bases between. Germline assignment: CDR1 SGHVS and CDR2 FQNEAQ. The CDR3 is CASSHRPPGLGTEAFF. CDR3 nucleotides: TGTGCCAGCAGTCATAGGCCCCCAGGGCTTGGGACTGAAGCTTTCTTT. Variable domain in full (rest from reference TRBV7-8 and TRBJ1-1): GAGVSQSPRYKVAKRGQDVALRCDPISGHVSLFWYQQALGQGPEFLTYFQNEAQLDKSGLPSDRFFAERPEGSVSTLKIQRTQQEDSAVYLCASSHRPPGLGTEAFFGQGTRLTVV.